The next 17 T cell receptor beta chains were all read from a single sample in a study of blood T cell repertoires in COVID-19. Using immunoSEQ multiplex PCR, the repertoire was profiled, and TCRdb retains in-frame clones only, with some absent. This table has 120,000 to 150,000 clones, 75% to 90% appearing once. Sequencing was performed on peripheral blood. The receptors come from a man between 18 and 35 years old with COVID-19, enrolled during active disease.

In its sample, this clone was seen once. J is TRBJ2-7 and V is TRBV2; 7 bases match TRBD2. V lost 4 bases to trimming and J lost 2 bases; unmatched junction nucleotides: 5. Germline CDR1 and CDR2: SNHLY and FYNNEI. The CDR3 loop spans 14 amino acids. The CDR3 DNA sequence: TGTGCCAGCAGTGTTGAACTAGCGACCTACGAGCAGTACTTC. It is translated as CASSVELATYEQYF.

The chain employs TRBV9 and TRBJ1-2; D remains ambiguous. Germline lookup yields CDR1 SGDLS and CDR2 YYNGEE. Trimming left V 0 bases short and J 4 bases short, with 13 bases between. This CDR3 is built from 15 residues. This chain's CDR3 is CASSVGGRGFYGYTF. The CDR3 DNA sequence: TGTGCCAGCAGCGTAGGCGGGCGGGGATTCTATGGCTACACCTTC.

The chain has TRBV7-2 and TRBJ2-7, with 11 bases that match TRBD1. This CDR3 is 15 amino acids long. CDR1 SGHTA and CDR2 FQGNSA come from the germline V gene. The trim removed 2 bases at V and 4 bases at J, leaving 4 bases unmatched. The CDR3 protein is CASSLRDRGWYEQYF. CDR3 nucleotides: TGTGCCAGCAGCTTAAGGGACAGGGGGTGGTACGAGCAGTACTTC.

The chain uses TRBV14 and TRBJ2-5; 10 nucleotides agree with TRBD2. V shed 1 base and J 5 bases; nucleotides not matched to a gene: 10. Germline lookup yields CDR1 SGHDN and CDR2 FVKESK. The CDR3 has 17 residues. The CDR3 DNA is TGTGCCAGCAGCCAAGGGCTAGCGGGAGTCATTAAGGAGACCCAGTACTTC. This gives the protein CASSQGLAGVIKETQYF.

This CDR3 reads CASSQSFGQGTYQPQHF. The CDR3 nucleotides are TGTGCCAGCAGCCAATCCTTTGGACAGGGGACATATCAGCCCCAGCATTTT. This chain links TRBV3-1 (or the pseudogene TRBV3-2) with TRBJ1-5; 9 bases are a match to TRBD1. Germline assignment: CDR1 LGHDT and CDR2 YNNKEL (reference sequence). Trimming took 2 bases from V and 5 from J; bases not matched to a gene: 10. The CDR3 loop spans 17 amino acids.

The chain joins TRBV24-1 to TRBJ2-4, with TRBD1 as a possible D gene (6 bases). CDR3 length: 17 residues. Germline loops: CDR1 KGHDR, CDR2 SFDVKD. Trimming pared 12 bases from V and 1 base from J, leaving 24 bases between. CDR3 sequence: CAGSRGYIVYAKNIQYF. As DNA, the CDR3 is TGTGCCGGTTCCAGGGGCTACATTGTTTACGCCAAAAACATTCAGTACTTC.

CDR3 bases: TGCGCCAGCAGTATCTGGGCGAGCCCCCAAGAGACCCAGTACTTC. Its protein is CASSIWASPQETQYF. This chain links TRBV10-2 with TRBJ2-5; no clear D. The V end lost 5 bases, the J end lost 1 base, and 14 bases lay between the germline ends. Germline assignment: CDR1 WSHSY and CDR2 SAAADI. The CDR3 consists of 15 residues.

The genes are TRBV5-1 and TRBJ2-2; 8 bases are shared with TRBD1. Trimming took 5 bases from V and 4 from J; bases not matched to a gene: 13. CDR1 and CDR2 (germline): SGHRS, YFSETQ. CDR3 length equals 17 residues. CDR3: CASSLRSGGGRTGELFF. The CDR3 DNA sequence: TGCGCCAGCAGTTTGAGATCAGGGGGCGGGCGCACCGGGGAGCTGTTTTTT.

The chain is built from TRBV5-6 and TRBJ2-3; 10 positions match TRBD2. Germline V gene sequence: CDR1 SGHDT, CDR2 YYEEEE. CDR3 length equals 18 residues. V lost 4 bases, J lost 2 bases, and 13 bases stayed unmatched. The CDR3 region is CASSRGTGLARNTDTQYF. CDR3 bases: TGTGCCAGCAGCCGGGGGACGGGACTAGCGCGCAACACAGATACGCAGTATTTT.

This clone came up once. CDR3 residues: CASSQEGLAGGPRYF. CDR3 sequence (DNA): TGTGCCAGCAGCCAAGAGGGACTAGCGGGAGGCCCGCGGTACTTC. The chain employs TRBV3-1 (or the pseudogene TRBV3-2) and TRBJ2-7, with 15 bases aligning to TRBD2. The junction had 6 bases not matched to a gene; V was cut back by 0 bases and J by 12 bases. CDR1 and CDR2 from the germline V gene are LGHDT and YNNKEL (reference sequence). The CDR3 has 15 amino acids.

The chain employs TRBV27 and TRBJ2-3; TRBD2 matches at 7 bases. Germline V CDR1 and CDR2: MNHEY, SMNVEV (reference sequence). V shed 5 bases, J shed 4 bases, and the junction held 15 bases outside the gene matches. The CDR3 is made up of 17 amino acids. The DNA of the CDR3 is TGTGCCAGCAGTACGGGTCGGGAGGCCCGTTGGGCAGATACGCAGTATTTT. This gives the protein CASSTGREARWADTQYF.

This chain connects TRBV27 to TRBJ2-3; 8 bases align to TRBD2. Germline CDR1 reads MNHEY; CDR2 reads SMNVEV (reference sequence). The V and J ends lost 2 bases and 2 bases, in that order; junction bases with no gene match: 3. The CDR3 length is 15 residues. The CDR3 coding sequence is TGTGCCAGCAGTTTAATCGGGAGGGCCACAGATACGCAGTATTTT. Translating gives CASSLIGRATDTQYF.

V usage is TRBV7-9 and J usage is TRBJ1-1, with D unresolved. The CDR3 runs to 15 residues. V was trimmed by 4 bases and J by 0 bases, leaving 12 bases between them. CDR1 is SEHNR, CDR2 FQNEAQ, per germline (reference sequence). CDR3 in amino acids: CASSSVGGMNTEAFF. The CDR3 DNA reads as TGTGCCAGCAGCTCGGTGGGCGGGATGAACACTGAAGCTTTCTTT.

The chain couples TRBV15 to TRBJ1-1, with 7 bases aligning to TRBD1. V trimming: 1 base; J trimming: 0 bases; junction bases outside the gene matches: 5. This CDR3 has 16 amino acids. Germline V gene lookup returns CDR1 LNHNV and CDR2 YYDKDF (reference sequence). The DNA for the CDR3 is TGTGCCACCAGCAGAGGCCAGGGGGTGATGAACACTGAAGCTTTCTTT. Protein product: CATSRGQGVMNTEAFF.

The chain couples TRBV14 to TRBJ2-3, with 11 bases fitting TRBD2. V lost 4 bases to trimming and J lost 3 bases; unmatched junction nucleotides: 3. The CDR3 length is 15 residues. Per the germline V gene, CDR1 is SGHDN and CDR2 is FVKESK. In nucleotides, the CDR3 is TGTGCCAGCAGCCGAACTAGCGGGAGTACAGATACGCAGTATTTT. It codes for CASSRTSGSTDTQYF.

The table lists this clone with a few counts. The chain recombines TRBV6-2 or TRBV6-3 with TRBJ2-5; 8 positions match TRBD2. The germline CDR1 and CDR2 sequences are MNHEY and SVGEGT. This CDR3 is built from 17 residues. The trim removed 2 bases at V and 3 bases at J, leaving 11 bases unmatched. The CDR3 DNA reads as TGTGCCAGCAGTTACACCCTAGCGGGTAGTCATAAAGAGACCCAGTACTTC. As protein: CASSYTLAGSHKETQYF.

The CDR3 bases are TGTGCCAGCAGCTTGGACGACAGGGGGAATCAGCCCCAGCATTTT. Its translation: CASSLDDRGNQPQHF. The rearrangement joins TRBV5-5 to TRBJ1-5; 9 positions match TRBD1. Germline CDR1 is SGHKS and CDR2 is YYEKEE (reference sequence). The CDR3 runs to 15 residues. V lost 0 bases, J lost 4 bases, and 2 bases stayed unmatched. The full variable domain, with the rest looked up from reference TRBV5-5 and TRBJ1-5, is DAGVTQSPTHLIKTRGQQVTLRCSPISGHKSVSWYQQVLGQGPQFIFQYYEKEERGRGNFPDRFSARQFPNYSSELNVNALLLGDSALYLCASSLDDRGNQPQHFGDGTRLSIL.